A single sample is the source of the 31 T cell receptor beta chains below, sequenced in a study of blood T cell repertoires in COVID-19. Measured with immunoSEQ multiplex PCR; TCRdb has only the in-frame clones, and not every one. This sample yields about 100,000 clones, of which 84% are seen a single time; 26% belongs to the top ten. Sample: peripheral blood. The source of these receptors is a man in his sixties with acute or convalescent COVID-19.

The chain carries TRBV7-9 and TRBJ1-4, with 8 bases aligning to TRBD1. The CDR3 loop spans 14 amino acids. V lost 5 bases to trimming and J lost 6 bases; unmatched junction nucleotides: 5. Germline CDR1 is SEHNR and CDR2 is FQNEAQ (reference sequence). The CDR3 protein is CASSVGTGDEKLFF. The DNA of the CDR3 is TGTGCCAGCAGCGTGGGGACAGGAGATGAAAAACTGTTTTTT.

CDR3 DNA: TGTGCCAGCAGACCGGGACACCGCCTTTCCTACGAGCAGTACGTC. This sequence encodes CASRPGHRLSYEQYV. This rearrangement joins TRBV6-6 to TRBJ2-7; possible D gene TRBD1, 6 bases. The CDR3 is 15 amino acids. The V gene lost 6 bases and the J gene lost 1 base, with 16 bases spanning the gap. Germline V CDR1 and CDR2: MNHNY, SVGAGI (reference sequence).

CDR3 sequence: CAWSGAGEKLFF. The DNA of the CDR3 is TGTGCCTGGAGTGGGGCGGGGGAAAAACTGTTTTTT. The rearrangement joins TRBV30 to TRBJ1-4; D is unclear. Germline CDR1 is GTSNPN and CDR2 is SVGIG (reference sequence). V dropped 1 base and J dropped 8 bases, with 8 bases sitting between them. The CDR3 loop spans 12 amino acids.

The rearrangement links TRBV19 to TRBJ1-1; 8 bases agree with TRBD1. Unmatched junction bases numbered 5, after V lost 5 bases and J lost 6 bases. Germline V gene sequence: CDR1 LNHDA, CDR2 SQIVND (reference sequence). The CDR3 is made up of 13 amino acids. CDR3 DNA sequence: TGTGCCAGTAGTGTCCCGGGACAGGCTGAAGCTTTCTTT. Protein product: CASSVPGQAEAFF.

V and J are TRBV4-1 and TRBJ2-6; 8 nucleotides align to TRBD1. With V trimmed by 2 bases and J by 3 bases, 6 bases remained unmatched. The germline V gene encodes CDR1 MGHRA and CDR2 YSYEKL. This CDR3 comprises 17 residues. CDR3 DNA: TGCGCCAGCAGCCAACCAGAGACAGGGGTTGGGGCCAACGTCCTGACTTTC. Protein sequence: CASSQPETGVGANVLTF.

This CDR3 is CSVEDKLQGNEQFF. CDR3 DNA: TGCAGCGTTGAAGATAAACTCCAGGGGAATGAGCAGTTCTTC. The J gene is TRBJ2-1, the V gene TRBV29-1, with D possibly TRBD1 on 6 matching bases. Germline V lookup: CDR1 SQVTM, CDR2 ANQGSEA. This CDR3 has 14 amino acids. The V end was cut by 0 bases, the J end by 7 bases, with 13 bases between.

The chain links TRBV5-4 to TRBJ2-1, with D perhaps matching TRBD2 (5 bases). Per germline, CDR1 SGHNT and CDR2 YYREEE (reference sequence). The CDR3 sequence is 15 residues long. Trimming took off 0 bases at V and 0 bases at J, with 7 bases between the two ends. CDR3 in amino acids: CASSLEGSSYNEQFF. For the CDR3, the DNA is TGTGCCAGCAGCTTGGAAGGGAGCTCCTACAATGAGCAGTTCTTC.

J is TRBJ1-3 and V is TRBV27; D gene uncertain. V lost 6 bases and J lost 0, with 12 bases in between. The CDR3 contains 15 residues. Germline V gives CDR1 MNHEY, CDR2 SMNVEV (reference sequence). The CDR3 nucleotides read TGTGCCAGCAGACAACCGGGTCACTCTGGAAACACCATATATTTT. Translation: CASRQPGHSGNTIYF.

The chain uses TRBV6-5 and TRBJ2-7; 10 nucleotides line up with TRBD1. Germline CDR1 is MNHEY and CDR2 is SVGAGI. Trimming took 0 bases from V and 5 from J; bases not matched to a gene: 1. The CDR3 length is 14 residues. The CDR3 loop is CASSYSTGGNEQYF. In DNA, the CDR3 is TGTGCCAGCAGTTACTCGACAGGGGGCAACGAGCAGTACTTC.

This rearrangement joins TRBV5-1 to TRBJ2-1; perhaps TRBD1 as D (5 bases). V dropped 4 bases and J dropped 2 bases, with 22 bases sitting between them. Germline V gives CDR1 SGHRS, CDR2 YFSETQ. The CDR3 runs to 18 residues. In DNA form, the CDR3 reads TGCGCCAGCAGCCCCTACCTACAAGGACACCCGGCCTACAATGAGCAGTTCTTC. This sequence encodes CASSPYLQGHPAYNEQFF.

The genes are TRBV29-1 and TRBJ2-1; 11 positions agree with TRBD2. V was pared by 2 bases and J by 0 bases, with 3 bases of the junction left unmatched. Germline V lookup: CDR1 SQVTM, CDR2 ANQGSEA. This CDR3 has 16 residues. The DNA of the CDR3 is TGCAGCGTTGAACTAGCGGGAGGCGGCTCCTACAATGAGCAGTTCTTC. Translation gives CSVELAGGGSYNEQFF.

This clone showed up just once. Different DNA sequences within this sample yield the same CDR3. The chain carries TRBV5-1 and TRBJ2-7; 12 bases align to TRBD2. The CDR3 contains 14 residues. The J segment lost 4 bases and the V segment lost 5 bases, leaving 4 bases of the junction unmatched. Germline V gene sequence: CDR1 SGHRS, CDR2 YFSETQ. The CDR3 sequence: CASSLTSGSYEQYF. The CDR3 DNA follows: TGCGCCAGCAGTTTGACTAGCGGGAGTTACGAGCAGTACTTC.

The V call is TRBV5-1, the J call TRBJ2-2, with D uncertain. V lost 2 bases and J 6 bases, leaving 8 bases between the germline ends. The CDR3 covers 13 residues. Germline V gene data show CDR1 as SGHRS and CDR2 as YFSETQ. DNA for the CDR3: TGCGCCAGCAGCTTCCTAGTGGCCGGGGAGCTGTTTTTT. Translating it yields CASSFLVAGELFF.

This chain uses TRBV7-2 with TRBJ2-1; a weak D match, TRBD2 (6 bases). Trimming removed 6 bases at V and 3 bases at J, with 15 bases between. The CDR3 totals 15 residues. CDR1 SGHTA and CDR2 FQGNSA come from the germline V gene. CDR3 nucleotide sequence: TGTGCCAGCAGGGGCGGGGTTATGCTCTACAATGAGCAGTTCTTC. It yields the protein CASRGGVMLYNEQFF. Combining the CDR3 with reference TRBV7-2 and TRBJ2-1 gives the whole variable domain GAGVSQSPSNKVTEKGKDVELRCDPISGHTALYWYRQSLGQGLEFLIYFQGNSAPDKSGLPSDRFSAERTGGSVSTLTIQRTQQEDSAVYLCASRGGVMLYNEQFFGPGTRLTVL.

The chain uses TRBV24-1 and TRBJ2-2; no clear D. The CDR3 spans 14 residues. The V end lost 10 bases, the J end lost 8 bases, and 19 bases lay between the germline ends. Germline V gene lookup returns CDR1 KGHDR and CDR2 SFDVKD. CDR3 residues: CATLGAPSKGELFF. CDR3 in DNA: TGTGCCACACTGGGCGCCCCCTCGAAGGGGGAGCTGTTTTTT.

About this clone: Distinct nucleotide sequences in the sample also encode this CDR3. The J gene is TRBJ1-3, the V gene TRBV5-1; D gene unclear. From germline, CDR1 is SGHRS and CDR2 YFSETQ. V was clipped by 0 bases and J by 0 bases, with 7 bases between them. The CDR3 loop spans 15 amino acids. This chain's CDR3 is CASSLDAGSGNTIYF. For the CDR3, the DNA is TGCGCCAGCAGCTTGGATGCAGGCTCTGGAAACACCATATATTTT.

This clone appeared a single time. V is TRBV5-1 and J is TRBJ2-7; maybe TRBD2 (6 bases). V was cut by 2 bases and J by 7 bases, with 19 bases left in between. Germline V lookup: CDR1 SGHRS, CDR2 YFSETQ. This CDR3 contains 15 residues. CDR3 protein: CASSLGPTSGGEQYF. The CDR3 DNA is TGCGCCAGCAGCTTAGGTCCGACCTCTGGAGGGGAGCAGTACTTC. The full variable domain, in which reference TRBV5-1 and TRBJ2-7 provide the parts outside the CDR3, is KAGVTQTPRYLIKTRGQQVTLSCSPISGHRSVSWYQQTPGQGLQFLFEYFSETQRNKGNFPGRFSGRQFSNSRSEMNVSTLELGDSALYLCASSLGPTSGGEQYFGPGTRLTVT.

The chain joins TRBV29-1 to TRBJ2-1; a possible D gene is TRBD2 (5 bases). The germline V gene has CDR1 SQVTM and CDR2 ANQGSEA. V was trimmed by 5 bases and J by 8 bases, leaving 19 bases between them. The CDR3 totals 14 residues. DNA of the CDR3: TGCAGCGTTCTCACCGACCTTGCTAGCTATGAGCAGTTCTTC. Protein: CSVLTDLASYEQFF.

The V call is TRBV27, the J call TRBJ2-7, with 9 bases lining up with TRBD2. Trimming at V came to 7 bases and at J to 3 bases, leaving 4 bases not matched to a gene. The germline V gene has CDR1 MNHEY and CDR2 SMNVEV (reference sequence). This CDR3 contains 13 residues. The CDR3 reads CASNKAGGYEQYF. CDR3 DNA: TGTGCCAGCAACAAAGCGGGAGGCTACGAGCAGTACTTC.

On this clone itself: Other DNA sequences of this sample code for an identical CDR3. CDR3 region: CASSISPGTDTQYF. The CDR3, as DNA: TGTGCCAGTAGTATCAGTCCGGGAACAGATACGCAGTATTTT. V gene TRBV19 combines with J gene TRBJ2-3, with D maybe TRBD2 (5 bases). V lost 3 bases, J lost 3 bases, and 10 bases lay in between. This CDR3 contains 14 residues. Germline V lookup: CDR1 LNHDA, CDR2 SQIVND (reference sequence).

The V and J genes are TRBV7-2 and TRBJ2-3, with D uncertain. This CDR3 region has 14 residues. The V end was cut by 5 bases, the J end by 4 bases, with 13 bases between. Germline CDR1 SGHTA, CDR2 FQGNSA. The CDR3 region is CASSPAGASDTQYF. CDR3 DNA: TGTGCCAGCAGCCCCGCAGGCGCCTCAGATACGCAGTATTTT.

This clone appeared once. V is TRBV30 and J is TRBJ2-3, with 8 bases fitting TRBD2. Germline loops: CDR1 GTSNPN, CDR2 SVGIG (reference sequence). Trimming removed 0 bases from V and 2 bases from J; junction bases left unmatched: 4. The CDR3 contains 15 residues. The CDR3 nucleotides are TGTGCCTGGAGTGTATCTAGCGGGTACACAGATACGCAGTATTTT. Its translation is CAWSVSSGYTDTQYF.

V is TRBV3-1 (or the pseudogene TRBV3-2) and J is TRBJ1-2, with D perhaps TRBD1 (6 bases). CDR3 length: 13 residues. V was cut by 1 base and J by 4 bases, with 7 bases left in between. Per the germline V gene, CDR1 is LGHDT and CDR2 is YNNKEL (reference sequence). The CDR3 DNA is TGTGCCAGCAGCCAAGGGACAGCCTATGGCTACACCTTC. Its translation: CASSQGTAYGYTF.

The chain recombines TRBV25-1 with TRBJ2-2, with 7 bases identical to TRBD1. The CDR3 is made up of 14 amino acids. CDR1 MGHDK and CDR2 SYGVNS come from the germline V gene. The V and J ends lost 5 bases and 6 bases, in that order; junction bases with no gene match: 6. CDR3 DNA: TGTGCCAGCAGTCTACAGGGGCGCGCCGGGGAGCTGTTTTTT. This translates into CASSLQGRAGELFF.

This clone appeared a single time. The chain combines TRBV18 with TRBJ2-7, with D possibly TRBD2 on 6 matching bases. The CDR3 has 16 amino acids. V was shortened by 5 bases and J by 1 base, with 18 bases between the two germline ends. Germline-derived CDR1 and CDR2 are KGHSH and LQKENI. CDR3 in amino acids: CASSFNRDLSSYEQYF. The CDR3 DNA is TGTGCCAGCTCATTTAACCGGGACTTGAGTTCCTACGAGCAGTACTTC.

The V gene is TRBV6-4, the J gene TRBJ1-2; no reliable D call. The ends were cut back, 2 bases at V and 5 bases at J, with 6 bases in the middle. The V gene's germline CDR1 is MRHNA and CDR2 SNTAGT. This CDR3 region has 12 residues. The CDR3 region has the DNA TGTGCCAGCAGTGACCGAGGTTATGGCTACACCTTC. This gives the protein CASSDRGYGYTF.

The chain carries TRBV6-1 and TRBJ2-7; D remains unclear. Per the germline V gene, CDR1 is MNHNS and CDR2 is SASEGT. V was trimmed by 2 bases and J by 3 bases, leaving 5 bases between them. The CDR3 is 12 amino acids. The CDR3 sequence: CASSEQIYEQYF. In nucleotides, the CDR3 is TGTGCCAGCAGTGAACAGATCTACGAGCAGTACTTC.

CDR3 in DNA: TGTGCCAGCTCCCGAGACAGAGTTAGCACAGATACGCAGTATTTT. It specifies CASSRDRVSTDTQYF. V usage is TRBV18 and J usage is TRBJ2-3; TRBD1 might be the D (5 bases). The CDR3 is made up of 15 amino acids. Per germline, CDR1 KGHSH and CDR2 LQKENI. V was shortened by 6 bases and J by 0 bases, with 13 bases between the two germline ends.

V gene TRBV9 combines with J gene TRBJ2-7; TRBD2 matches at 7 bases. J lost 5 bases, V lost 2 bases, and 7 bases had no gene match. The CDR3 is made up of 14 amino acids. Germline-derived CDR1 and CDR2 are SGDLS and YYNGEE. CDR3 sequence reads: CASSVASGSDEQYF. The DNA for the CDR3 is TGTGCCAGCAGCGTCGCTAGCGGTAGCGACGAGCAGTACTTC.

The V gene is TRBV4-3, the J gene TRBJ2-1; D might be TRBD2 (6 bases). The ends were cut back, 0 bases at V and 8 bases at J, with 14 bases in the middle. CDR1 and CDR2 (germline): LGHNA, YSLEER. This CDR3 has 15 amino acids. The chain's CDR3 is CASSQEVLAKDEQFF. The CDR3 DNA reads as TGCGCCAGCAGCCAAGAGGTACTAGCCAAGGATGAGCAGTTCTTC.

Only one count was recorded for this clone. This chain joins TRBV3-1 (or the pseudogene TRBV3-2) and TRBJ2-1; 9 bases are shared with TRBD2. The CDR3 is 18 amino acids. The germline V gene encodes CDR1 LGHDT and CDR2 YNNKEL (reference sequence). Trimming cost V 1 base and J 0 bases; bases outside gene matches: 7. This CDR3 reads CASSQVPSGISSYNEQFF. The CDR3 coding sequence is TGTGCCAGCAGCCAAGTTCCTAGCGGGATAAGCTCCTACAATGAGCAGTTCTTC.